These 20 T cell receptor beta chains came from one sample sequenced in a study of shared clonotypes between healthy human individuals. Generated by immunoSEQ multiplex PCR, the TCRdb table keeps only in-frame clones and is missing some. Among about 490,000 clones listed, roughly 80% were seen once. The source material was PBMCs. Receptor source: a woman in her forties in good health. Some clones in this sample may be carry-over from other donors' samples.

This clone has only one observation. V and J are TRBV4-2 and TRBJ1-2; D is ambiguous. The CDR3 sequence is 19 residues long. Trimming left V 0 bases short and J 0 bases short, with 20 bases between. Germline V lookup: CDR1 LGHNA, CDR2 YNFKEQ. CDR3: CASSQDLSRGQIPNYGYTF. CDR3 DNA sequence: TGTGCCAGCAGCCAAGATCTTTCCCGAGGGCAGATCCCTAACTATGGCTACACCTTC.

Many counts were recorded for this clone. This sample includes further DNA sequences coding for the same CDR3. CDR3 residues: CASSISTEANEQFF. For the CDR3, the DNA is TGTGCCAGTAGTATTTCGACTGAGGCCAATGAGCAGTTCTTC. The chain combines TRBV19 with TRBJ2-1; D unclear. Deletions cut 3 bases from V and 6 bases from J, with 12 bases between. The germline gives CDR1 LNHDA, CDR2 SQIVND (reference sequence). This CDR3 contains 14 residues.

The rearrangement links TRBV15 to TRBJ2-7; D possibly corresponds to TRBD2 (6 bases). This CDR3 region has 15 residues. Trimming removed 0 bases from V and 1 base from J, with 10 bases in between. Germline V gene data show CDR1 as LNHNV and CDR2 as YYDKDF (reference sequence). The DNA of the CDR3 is TGTGCCACCAGCAGAGACACTAGCAGTTCCTACGAGCAGTACTTC. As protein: CATSRDTSSSYEQYF.

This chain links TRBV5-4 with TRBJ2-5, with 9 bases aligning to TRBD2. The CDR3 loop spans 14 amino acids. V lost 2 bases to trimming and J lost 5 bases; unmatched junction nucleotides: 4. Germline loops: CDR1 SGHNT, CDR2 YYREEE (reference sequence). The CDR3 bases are TGTGCCAGCAGCTTTAGCGGGAGTTGGGAGACCCAGTACTTC. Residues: CASSFSGSWETQYF. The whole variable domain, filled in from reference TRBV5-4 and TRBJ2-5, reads ETGVTQSPTHLIKTRGQQVTLRCSSQSGHNTVSWYQQALGQGPQFIFQYYREEENGRGNFPPRFSGLQFPNYSSELNVNALELDDSALYLCASSFSGSWETQYFGPGTRLLVL.

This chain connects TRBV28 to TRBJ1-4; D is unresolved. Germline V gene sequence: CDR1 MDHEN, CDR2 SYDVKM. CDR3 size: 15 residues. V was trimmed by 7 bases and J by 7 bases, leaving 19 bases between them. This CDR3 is CASNPLTDTAEKLFF. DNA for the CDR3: TGTGCCAGCAACCCCCTCACGGATACTGCTGAAAAACTGTTTTTT.

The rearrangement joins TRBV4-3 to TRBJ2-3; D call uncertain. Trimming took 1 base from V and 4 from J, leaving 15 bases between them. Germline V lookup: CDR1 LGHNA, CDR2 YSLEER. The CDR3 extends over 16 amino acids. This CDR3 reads CASSQGALASADTQYF. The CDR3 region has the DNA TGCGCCAGCAGCCAAGGGGCGCTCGCCTCGGCAGATACGCAGTATTTT.

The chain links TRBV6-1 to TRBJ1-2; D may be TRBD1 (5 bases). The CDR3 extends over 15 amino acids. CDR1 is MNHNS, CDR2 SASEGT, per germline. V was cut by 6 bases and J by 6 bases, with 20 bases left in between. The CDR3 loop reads CASRPRQNPSHGYTF. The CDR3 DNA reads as TGTGCCAGCAGACCCCGACAGAACCCCTCTCATGGCTACACCTTC.

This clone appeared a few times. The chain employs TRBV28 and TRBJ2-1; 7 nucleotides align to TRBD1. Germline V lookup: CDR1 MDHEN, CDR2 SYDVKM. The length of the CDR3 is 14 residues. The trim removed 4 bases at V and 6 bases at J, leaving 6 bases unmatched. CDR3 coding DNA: TGTGCCAGCAGTTCCGGGACAGCATCCAATGAGCAGTTCTTC. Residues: CASSSGTASNEQFF.

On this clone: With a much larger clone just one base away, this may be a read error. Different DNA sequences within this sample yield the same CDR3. This CDR3 is CASSLSYNSPLHF. CDR3 DNA sequence: TGTGCCAGCAGCCTATCATATAATTCACCCCTCCACTTT. The chain employs TRBV7-9 and TRBJ1-6; D remains unclear. Per germline, CDR1 SEHNR and CDR2 FQNEAQ (reference sequence). The CDR3 runs 13 residues. The ends were cut back, 5 bases at V and 4 bases at J, with 6 bases in the middle.

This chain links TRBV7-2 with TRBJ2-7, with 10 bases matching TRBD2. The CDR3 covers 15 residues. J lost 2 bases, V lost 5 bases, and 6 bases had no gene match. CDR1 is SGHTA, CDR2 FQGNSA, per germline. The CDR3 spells CASSRALAGAYEQYF. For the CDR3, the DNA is TGTGCCAGCAGCCGGGCCCTAGCGGGGGCCTACGAGCAGTACTTC.

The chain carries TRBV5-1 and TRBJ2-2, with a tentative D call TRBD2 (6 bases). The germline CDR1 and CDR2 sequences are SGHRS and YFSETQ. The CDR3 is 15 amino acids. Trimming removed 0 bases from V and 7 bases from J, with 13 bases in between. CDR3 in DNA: TGCGCCAGCAGCTTGGTCGGGGGAAAGGGCGGGGAGCTGTTTTTT. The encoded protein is CASSLVGGKGGELFF.

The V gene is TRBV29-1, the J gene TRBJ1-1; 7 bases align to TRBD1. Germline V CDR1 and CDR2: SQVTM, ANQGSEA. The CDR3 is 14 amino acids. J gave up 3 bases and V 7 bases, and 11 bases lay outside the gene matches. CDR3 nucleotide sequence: TGCAGCGCCCCAGGACGTACAGGGGACACTGAAGCTTTCTTT. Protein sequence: CSAPGRTGDTEAFF. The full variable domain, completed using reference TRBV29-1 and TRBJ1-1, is SAVISQKPSRDICQRGTSLTIQCQVDSQVTMMFWYRQQPGQSLTLIATANQGSEATYESGFVIDKFPISRPNLTFSTLTVSNMSPEDSSIYLCSAPGRTGDTEAFFGQGTRLTVV.

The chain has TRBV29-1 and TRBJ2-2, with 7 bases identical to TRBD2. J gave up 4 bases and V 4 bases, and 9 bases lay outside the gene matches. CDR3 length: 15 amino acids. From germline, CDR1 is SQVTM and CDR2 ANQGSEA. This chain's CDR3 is CSVGPSGGGTGELFF. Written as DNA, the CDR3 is TGCAGCGTTGGGCCTAGCGGTGGCGGCACCGGGGAGCTGTTTTTT.

CDR3 region: CASSPRGLAELAEYEQYF. CDR3 nucleotide sequence: TGTGCCAGCAGCCCGAGAGGACTAGCGGAGCTTGCCGAATACGAGCAGTACTTC. The chain employs TRBV5-4 and TRBJ2-7, with 10 bases fitting TRBD2. CDR3 length equals 18 residues. V was pared by 4 bases and J by 4 bases, with 17 bases of the junction left unmatched. Germline V CDR1 and CDR2: SGHNT, YYREEE (reference sequence).

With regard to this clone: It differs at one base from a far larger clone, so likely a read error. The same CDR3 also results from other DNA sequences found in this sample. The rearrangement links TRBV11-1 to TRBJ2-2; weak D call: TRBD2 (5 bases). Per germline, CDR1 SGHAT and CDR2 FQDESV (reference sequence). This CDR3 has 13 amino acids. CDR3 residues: CASTSVSNGELFF. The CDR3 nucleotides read TGTGCCAGCACCTCGGTGTCCAACGGGGAGCTGTTTTTC.

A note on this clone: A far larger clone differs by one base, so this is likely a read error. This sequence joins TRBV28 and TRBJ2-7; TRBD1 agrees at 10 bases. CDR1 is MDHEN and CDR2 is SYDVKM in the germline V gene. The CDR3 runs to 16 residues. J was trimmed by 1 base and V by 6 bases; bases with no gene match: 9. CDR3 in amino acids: CASRRSGQGTSYEQYF. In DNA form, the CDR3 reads TGTGCCAGCAGGAGATCGGGACAGGGGACTTCCTACGAGCAGTACTTC.

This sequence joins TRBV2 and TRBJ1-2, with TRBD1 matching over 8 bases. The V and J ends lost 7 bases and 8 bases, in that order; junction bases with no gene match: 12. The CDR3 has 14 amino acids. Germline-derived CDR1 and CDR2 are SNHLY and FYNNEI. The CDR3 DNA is TGTGCCAGCACTCCGGACAGGGAGGCACGAGGCTACACCTTC. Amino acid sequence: CASTPDREARGYTF.

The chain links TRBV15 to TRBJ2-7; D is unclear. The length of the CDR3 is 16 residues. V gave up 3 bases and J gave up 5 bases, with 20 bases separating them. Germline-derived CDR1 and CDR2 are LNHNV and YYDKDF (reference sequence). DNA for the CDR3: TGTGCCACCAGCAGCCTAAAAAGACATCCTCGGGACGAGCAGTACTTC. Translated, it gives CATSSLKRHPRDEQYF.

CDR3 sequence reads: CASSLWDTSTDTQYF. In DNA, the CDR3 is TGCGCCAGCAGCTTGTGGGACACTAGCACAGATACGCAGTATTTT. This sequence joins TRBV5-1 and TRBJ2-3; D might be TRBD1 (6 bases). Deletions cut 1 base from V and 0 bases from J, with 9 bases between. The CDR3 has 15 amino acids. Germline V gene sequence: CDR1 SGHRS, CDR2 YFSETQ.

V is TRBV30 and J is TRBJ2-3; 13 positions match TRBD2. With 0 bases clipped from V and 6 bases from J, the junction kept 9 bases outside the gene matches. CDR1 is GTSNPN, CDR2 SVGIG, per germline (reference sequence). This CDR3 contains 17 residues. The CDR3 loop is CAWSVGGLAGVGDTQYF. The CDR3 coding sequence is TGTGCCTGGAGTGTTGGAGGACTAGCGGGAGTTGGGGATACGCAGTATTTT.